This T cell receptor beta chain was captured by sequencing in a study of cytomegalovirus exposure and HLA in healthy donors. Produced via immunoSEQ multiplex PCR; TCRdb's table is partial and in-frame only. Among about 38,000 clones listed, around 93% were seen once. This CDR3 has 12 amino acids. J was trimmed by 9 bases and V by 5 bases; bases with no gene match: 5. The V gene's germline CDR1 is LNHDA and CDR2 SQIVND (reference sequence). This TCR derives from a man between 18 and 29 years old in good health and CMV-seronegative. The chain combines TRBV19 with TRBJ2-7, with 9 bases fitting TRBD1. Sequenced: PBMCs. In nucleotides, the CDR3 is TGTGCCAGTAGTCAAACAGGGGGCTGGCAGTACTTC. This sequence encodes CASSQTGGWQYF. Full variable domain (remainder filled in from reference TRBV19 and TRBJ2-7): DGGITQSPKYLFRKEGQNVTLSCEQNLNHDAMYWYRQDPGQGLRLIYYSQIVNDFQKGDIAEGYSVSREKKESFPLTVTSAQKNPTAFYLCASSQTGGWQYFGPGTRLTVT.